These T cell receptor beta chains were read from a single sample in a study of neurological immune-mediated disorders. Each CDR3 protein is one row after TCRdb ran MiXCR on the 5' RACE reads. Here the sample spans under 85,000 distinct CDR3 sequences, roughly 13% being singletons. Sequencing was performed on PBMCs. Receptor source: a woman in her fifties or sixties in good health. CDR3s include the opening cysteine and the closing phenylalanine or tryptophan. The order of the fields is V gene, clone size, J gene, D gene, CDR3 protein, CDR3 DNA. The D gene is left open where the match is weak. Rows may omit the clone size; those that give it use once, few, many or a size class.

V gene: TRBV12-3/TRBV12-4
clone size: many
J gene: TRBJ2-1
D gene: .
CDR3 protein: CASSLETRSLAQFF
CDR3 DNA: TGTGCCAGCAGTTTAGAGACTAGAAGTCTCGCGCAGTTCTTC

V gene: TRBV5-1
clone size: .
J gene: TRBJ1-3
D gene: .
CDR3 protein: CASSLIPTGSGNTIYF
CDR3 DNA: TGCGCCAGCAGCTTGATTCCTACAGGCTCTGGAAACACCATATATTTT

V gene: TRBV2
clone size: .
J gene: TRBJ2-2
D gene: .
CDR3 protein: CASHEGVTGELFF
CDR3 DNA: TGTGCAAGTCACGAGGGTGTCACCGGGGAGCTGTTTTTT

V gene: TRBV20-1
clone size: many
J gene: TRBJ2-5
D gene: .
CDR3 protein: CSAGDQETQYF
CDR3 DNA: TGCAGTGCTGGAGATCAAGAGACCCAGTACTTC

V gene: TRBV6-2/TRBV6-3
clone size: many
J gene: TRBJ2-5
D gene: .
CDR3 protein: CASTTRGLLQETQYF
CDR3 DNA: TGTGCCAGCACCACACGGGGACTTCTCCAAGAGACCCAGTACTTC

V gene: TRBV29-1
clone size: .
J gene: TRBJ2-3
D gene: .
CDR3 protein: CSCGARTTDTQYF
CDR3 DNA: TGCAGCTGTGGGGCCCGCACCACAGATACGCAGTATTTT

V gene: TRBV7-9
clone size: many
J gene: TRBJ2-2
D gene: .
CDR3 protein: CASSPHNGQPTGELFF
CDR3 DNA: TGTGCCAGCAGCCCCCATAACGGACAGCCCACCGGGGAGCTGTTTTTT

V gene: TRBV6-6
clone size: many
J gene: TRBJ2-7
D gene: .
CDR3 protein: CASSYSREEQYF
CDR3 DNA: TGTGCCAGCAGTTACTCCCGGGAAGAGCAGTACTTC

V gene: TRBV24-1
clone size: many
J gene: TRBJ2-1
D gene: TRBD2
CDR3 protein: CATSDHSGGAVSPYNEQFF
CDR3 DNA: TGTGCCACCAGTGATCATAGCGGGGGGGCCGTTTCCCCCTACAATGAGCAGTTCTTC

V gene: TRBV6-2/TRBV6-3
clone size: few
J gene: TRBJ2-3
D gene: TRBD2
CDR3 protein: CASSPTVIAGGLDTQYF
CDR3 DNA: TGTGCCAGCAGTCCGACCGTTATAGCGGGTGGACTTGATACGCAGTATTTT

V gene: TRBV11-3
clone size: many
J gene: TRBJ2-1
D gene: .
CDR3 protein: CASQDRRHNEQFF
CDR3 DNA: TGTGCCAGTCAAGACAGGCGCCACAATGAGCAGTTCTTC

V gene: TRBV12-3/TRBV12-4
clone size: many
J gene: TRBJ2-5
D gene: .
CDR3 protein: CASSLGSRGETQYF
CDR3 DNA: TGTGCCAGCAGTTTAGGTTCCCGGGGAGAGACCCAGTACTTC

V gene: TRBV29-1
clone size: many
J gene: TRBJ2-4
D gene: .
CDR3 protein: CSVEDRKNIQYF
CDR3 DNA: TGCAGCGTTGAGGACAGAAAAAACATTCAGTACTTC

V gene: TRBV20-1
clone size: many
J gene: TRBJ2-3
D gene: TRBD2
CDR3 protein: CSAPLAGGPSDTQYF
CDR3 DNA: TGCAGTGCCCCCCTAGCGGGAGGGCCTTCAGATACGCAGTATTTT

V gene: TRBV5-6
clone size: many
J gene: TRBJ1-1
D gene: .
CDR3 protein: CASRGDQLSTEAFF
CDR3 DNA: TGTGCCAGCAGGGGGGACCAGCTAAGCACTGAAGCTTTCTTT

V gene: TRBV5-1
clone size: many
J gene: TRBJ2-5
D gene: .
CDR3 protein: CASSSTRETQYF
CDR3 DNA: TGCGCCAGCAGTTCGACCAGAGAGACCCAGTACTTC

V gene: TRBV29-1
clone size: many
J gene: TRBJ2-1
D gene: TRBD1
CDR3 protein: CSVIFFRIHRGNEQFF
CDR3 DNA: TGCAGCGTAATCTTTTTTCGAATACACAGGGGCAATGAGCAGTTCTTC

V gene: TRBV9
clone size: many
J gene: TRBJ2-2
D gene: .
CDR3 protein: CASSVFSGELFF
CDR3 DNA: TGTGCCAGCAGCGTATTTAGCGGGGAGCTGTTTTTT

V gene: TRBV6-1
clone size: many
J gene: TRBJ1-5
D gene: TRBD1
CDR3 protein: CASSLTGNQPQHF
CDR3 DNA: TGTGCCAGCAGCCTGACAGGGAATCAGCCCCAGCATTTT

V gene: TRBV18
clone size: many
J gene: TRBJ2-3
D gene: .
CDR3 protein: CASSPRNGNADTRYF
CDR3 DNA: TGTGCCAGCTCACCCCGGAATGGAAATGCAGATACGCGGTATTTT

V gene: TRBV20-1
clone size: .
J gene: TRBJ2-2
D gene: .
CDR3 protein: CSAYSQLTTGELFF
CDR3 DNA: TGCAGTGCTTATTCACAGTTAACCACCGGGGAGCTGTTTTTT

V gene: TRBV5-1
clone size: .
J gene: TRBJ2-5
D gene: TRBD1
CDR3 protein: CTSSSWTGGQETQYF
CDR3 DNA: TGCACCAGCAGCTCCTGGACAGGGGGTCAAGAGACCCAGTACTTC

V gene: TRBV5-1
clone size: many
J gene: TRBJ2-7
D gene: .
CDR3 protein: CASSSNPDPSSYEQYF
CDR3 DNA: TGCGCCAGCAGCTCTAACCCGGACCCTAGCTCCTACGAGCAGTACTTC

V gene: TRBV29-1
clone size: .
J gene: TRBJ2-7
D gene: .
CDR3 protein: CSVEVSSQYHSYEQYF
CDR3 DNA: TGCAGCGTTGAAGTATCAAGTCAATATCACTCCTACGAGCAGTACTTC

V gene: TRBV6-5
clone size: many
J gene: TRBJ1-5
D gene: .
CDR3 protein: CATSGAFDQPQHF
CDR3 DNA: TGTGCCACGTCCGGAGCCTTCGATCAGCCCCAGCATTTT

V gene: TRBV11-2
clone size: many
J gene: TRBJ1-3
D gene: .
CDR3 protein: CASSFAQGAMYF
CDR3 DNA: .

V gene: TRBV28
clone size: many
J gene: TRBJ1-3
D gene: .
CDR3 protein: CASSTEVAGNTIYF
CDR3 DNA: TGTGCCAGCAGCACCGAAGTAGCCGGAAACACCATATATTTT

V gene: TRBV5-1
clone size: many
J gene: TRBJ2-7
D gene: .
CDR3 protein: CASSLATGAIYEQYF
CDR3 DNA: TGCGCCAGCAGCTTGGCCACGGGGGCTATCTACGAGCAGTACTTC

V gene: TRBV18
clone size: .
J gene: TRBJ1-5
D gene: .
CDR3 protein: CASSPSGARNQPQHF
CDR3 DNA: TGTGCCAGCTCACCGTCAGGGGCGCGCAATCAGCCCCAGCATTTT

V gene: TRBV5-6
clone size: few
J gene: TRBJ1-1
D gene: .
CDR3 protein: CASSLGGTLTTEAFF
CDR3 DNA: TGTGCCAGCAGCTTGGGGGGGACTCTTACGACTGAAGCTTTCTTT

V gene: TRBV10-3
clone size: many
J gene: TRBJ2-7
D gene: TRBD2
CDR3 protein: CAISVGTSGLYEQYF
CDR3 DNA: TGTGCCATCAGTGTCGGGACTAGCGGTCTCTACGAGCAGTACTTC

V gene: TRBV15
clone size: .
J gene: TRBJ2-3
D gene: TRBD2
CDR3 protein: CATSRGLAGGLSDTQYF
CDR3 DNA: TGTGCCACCAGCAGGGGACTAGCGGGAGGGCTCTCAGATACGCAGTATTTT

V gene: TRBV28
clone size: many
J gene: TRBJ2-1
D gene: .
CDR3 protein: CASTRLGGDNEQFF
CDR3 DNA: TGTGCCAGCACCCGACTAGGTGGGGACAATGAGCAGTTCTTC

V gene: TRBV5-1
clone size: many
J gene: TRBJ2-1
D gene: TRBD2
CDR3 protein: CASSLANLLPSGGYNEQFF
CDR3 DNA: TGCGCCAGCAGCTTGGCCAACCTACTGCCTAGCGGGGGATACAATGAGCAGTTCTTC

V gene: TRBV20-1
clone size: many
J gene: TRBJ1-6
D gene: .
CDR3 protein: CSASGRNSPLHF
CDR3 DNA: TGCAGTGCTTCCGGACGGAATTCACCCCTCCACTTT

V gene: TRBV21-1
clone size: many
J gene: TRBJ2-3
D gene: .
CDR3 protein: CASSKARTVTDTQYF
CDR3 DNA: TGTGCCAGCAGCAAAGCGCGGACAGTCACAGATACGCAGTATTTT

V gene: TRBV2
clone size: many
J gene: TRBJ2-7
D gene: .
CDR3 protein: CASRIERQRYEQYF
CDR3 DNA: TGTGCCAGCAGGATAGAAAGACAAAGATACGAGCAGTACTTC

V gene: TRBV20-1
clone size: .
J gene: TRBJ2-7
D gene: .
CDR3 protein: CSAIELRGGGLYEQYF
CDR3 DNA: TGCAGTGCCATAGAGCTGAGGGGAGGGGGACTATACGAGCAGTACTTC

V gene: TRBV5-1
clone size: .
J gene: TRBJ1-2
D gene: TRBD1
CDR3 protein: CASSSGSGQGAGGYTF
CDR3 DNA: TGCGCCAGCAGCTCCGGCTCGGGACAGGGGGCCGGCGGCTACACCTTC

V gene: TRBV29-1
clone size: many
J gene: TRBJ2-3
D gene: .
CDR3 protein: CSVGTDTQYF
CDR3 DNA: TGCAGCGTTGGGACAGATACGCAGTATTTT